One T cell receptor beta chain is described in this entry. Only a few counts were recorded for this clonotype. The target of this receptor is not known. Base qualities are not at hand, and no much larger clone is one base apart. The library was generated by 5' RACE. The run used an Illumina HiSeq 2500. A second PCR of roughly 6 to 11 cycles was run with a J-beta primer mix and a sample-barcoded 5' primer. A template-switch 5' adaptor carrying 12 random nucleotides introduced a unique molecular identifier onto each TCR beta cDNA molecule. Each sample yielded at least 3 million CDR3-containing paired-end reads. First-strand cDNA was synthesized from all RNA with the Mint cDNA synthesis kit, primed by a TRBC-specific oligonucleotide. After uracil-DNA glycosylase treatment, a first 18-cycle PCR used universal primers M1SS and BC2_uni_R on all cDNA. In the original analysis: Each sample was normalized by randomly selecting 1 million high-quality reads, each carrying a distinct molecular identifier. Reads sharing molecular identifiers were discarded rather than binned into consensus sequences. MiTCR, with a Q25 quality threshold and the strictest error-elimination algorithm, was used for CDR3 identification, clonotype clustering and error correction. A nonparametric unseen species model with Euler transformation was used to estimate lower-bound total TCR beta diversity. Starting from the raw public reads, TCRdb applied fastp trimming at Q25, assembled clones with MiXCR and retained in-frame beta chains. Each record represents a unique CDR3 protein, reported with the most common genes and DNA among its rows. The V and J calls and clone size are TCRdb's, not the authors'. Counted in this sample were about 1.4 million distinct CDR3 sequences; roughly 59% of them appeared once. Jointly, the top ten make up 6.5% to 8.5% of the sample.

The data originate from a study of blood T cells in healthy people across ages (dated by TCRdb to the mid-2010s). Turning to the overall study: Template switching captured roughly one uniquely barcoded TCR beta cDNA molecule per two T cells in model experiments. Using the same blood draw, the study looked at two additional independent replicas of 1 million unique cDNA reads for two donors, one aged 18 to 30 and the other aged 80 or older. To avoid experimental bias, donors of different ages were distributed randomly across sequencing lanes. The donors were split into four age groups: young (average 16 years), middle-aged (around 40), aged (over 55) and long-lived (roughly 88). Using deep sequencing normalized with unique cDNA molecular identifiers, the study measured how TCR beta repertoire diversity changes with age.

Systemically healthy Caucasian individuals from Russia, approximately 39 in total and aged 6 to 90 years, were included as donors. Roughly 10 milliliters of peripheral blood were collected from each donor into EDTA-treated Vacutainer tubes. PBMCs were isolated by Ficoll-Paque density-gradient centrifugation, with at least 7 million obtained per sample. Trizol reagent was used to extract total RNA from the PBMCs, yielding at least 6 micrograms per sample. The percentages of naive CD45RAhigh/CD27high T cells were determined by flow cytometry on a PBMC aliquot from every donor. The research as a whole found: Estimates of total diversity based on one million sequenced T cells were considered lower bounds and underestimates. There was a strong correlation between observed TCR beta diversity and the percentage of naive T cells measured by flow cytometry. Observed TCR beta diversity per million T cells fell roughly linearly with age, and a significant reduction was already apparent by age around 39. Bulk unsorted PBMC profiling prevented conclusive comparison of naive and antigen-experienced compartments. Compared with the aged group, more naive CD4+ T cells, fewer expanded clones and increased TCR diversity were shown by the long-lived group, suggesting age selection. The CMV infection status of donors was not known, potentially confounding age-related changes in expanded clonotypes.

Sequenced sample: blood. The clonotype comes from a man aged 18 to 30 in good health.

The DNA sequence is as follows: TGTGCCTGGAGTTCGGGAACCTACGAGCAGTACTTC. This is translated as CAWSSGTYEQYF. The V and J genes are TRBV30 and TRBJ2-4; possibly the D gene is TRBD2, per 5 matching bases. The J call may be incorrect, as the DNA end agrees better with TRBJ2-7. There are 12 amino acids in the CDR3, from cysteine to phenylalanine inclusive. The entry retains the CDR3 DNA only, 36 bases that are in frame from base 1. Taken from the germline V gene (reference sequence), the CDR1 and CDR2 loops are GTSNPN and SVGIG.